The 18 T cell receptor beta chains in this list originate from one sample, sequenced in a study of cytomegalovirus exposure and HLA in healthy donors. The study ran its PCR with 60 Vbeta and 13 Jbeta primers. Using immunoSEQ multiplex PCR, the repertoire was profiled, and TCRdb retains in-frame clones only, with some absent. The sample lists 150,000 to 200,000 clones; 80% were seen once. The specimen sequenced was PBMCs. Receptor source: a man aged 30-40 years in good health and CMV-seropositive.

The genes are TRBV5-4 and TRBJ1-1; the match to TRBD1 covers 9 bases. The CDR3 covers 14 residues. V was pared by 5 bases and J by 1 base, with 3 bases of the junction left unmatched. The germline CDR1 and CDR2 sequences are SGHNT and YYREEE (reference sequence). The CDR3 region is CASSLTGGNTEAFF. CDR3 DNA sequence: TGTGCCAGCAGTCTGACAGGGGGGAACACTGAAGCTTTCTTT.

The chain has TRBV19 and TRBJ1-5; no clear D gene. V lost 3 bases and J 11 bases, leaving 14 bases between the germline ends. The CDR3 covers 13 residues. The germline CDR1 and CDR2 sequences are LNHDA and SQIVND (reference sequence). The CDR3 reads CASSIQAFMSQHF. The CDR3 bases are TGTGCCAGTAGTATCCAGGCATTCATGTCCCAGCATTTT.

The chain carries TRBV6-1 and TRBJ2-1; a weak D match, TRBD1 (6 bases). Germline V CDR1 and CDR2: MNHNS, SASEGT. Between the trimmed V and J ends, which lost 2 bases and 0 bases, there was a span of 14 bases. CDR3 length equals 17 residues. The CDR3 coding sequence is TGTGCCAGCAGTGAATTTGGGGCAGGGGACTCCTACAATGAGCAGTTCTTC. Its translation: CASSEFGAGDSYNEQFF.

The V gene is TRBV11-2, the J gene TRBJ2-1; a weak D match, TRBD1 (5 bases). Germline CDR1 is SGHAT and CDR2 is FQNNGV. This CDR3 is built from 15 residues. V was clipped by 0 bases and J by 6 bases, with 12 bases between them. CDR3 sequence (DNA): TGTGCCAGCAGCTTAGAACAGGTAGCCCTCAATGAGCAGTTCTTC. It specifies CASSLEQVALNEQFF.

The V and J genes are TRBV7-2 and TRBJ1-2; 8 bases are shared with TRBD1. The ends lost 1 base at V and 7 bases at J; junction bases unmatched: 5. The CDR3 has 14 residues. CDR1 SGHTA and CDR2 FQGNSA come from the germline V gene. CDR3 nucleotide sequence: TGTGCCAGCAGCTTAGGAGGTACAGGGGGTGGCTACACCTTC. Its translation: CASSLGGTGGGYTF.

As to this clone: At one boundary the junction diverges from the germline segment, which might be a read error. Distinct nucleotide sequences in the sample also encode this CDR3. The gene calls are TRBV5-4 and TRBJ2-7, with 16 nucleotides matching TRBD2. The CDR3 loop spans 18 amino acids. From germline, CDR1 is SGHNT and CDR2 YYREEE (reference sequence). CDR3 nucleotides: TGTGCCAGCAGCCCGACGGGACTAGCGGGGGGGATCTCCTACGAACAGTACTTC. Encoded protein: CASSPTGLAGGISYEQYF.

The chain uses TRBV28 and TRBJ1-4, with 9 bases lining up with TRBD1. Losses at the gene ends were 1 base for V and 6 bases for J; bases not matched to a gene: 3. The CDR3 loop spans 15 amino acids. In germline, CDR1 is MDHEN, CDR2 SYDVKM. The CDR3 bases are TGTGCCAGCAGTTTATCACAGGGGGCGGATGAAAAACTGTTTTTT. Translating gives CASSLSQGADEKLFF.

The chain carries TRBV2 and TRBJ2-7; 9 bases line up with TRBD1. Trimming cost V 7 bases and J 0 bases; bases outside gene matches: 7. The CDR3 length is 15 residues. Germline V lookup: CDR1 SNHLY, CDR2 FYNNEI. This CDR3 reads CASTPGQGSSYEQYF. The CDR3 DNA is TGTGCCAGCACCCCGGGACAGGGAAGCTCCTACGAGCAGTACTTC.

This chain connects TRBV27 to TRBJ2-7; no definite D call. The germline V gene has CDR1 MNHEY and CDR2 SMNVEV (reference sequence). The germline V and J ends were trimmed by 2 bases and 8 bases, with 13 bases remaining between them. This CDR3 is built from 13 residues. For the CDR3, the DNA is TGTGCCAGCAGTTTAGGCTCCTTCAGGAAGCAGTACTTC. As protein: CASSLGSFRKQYF.

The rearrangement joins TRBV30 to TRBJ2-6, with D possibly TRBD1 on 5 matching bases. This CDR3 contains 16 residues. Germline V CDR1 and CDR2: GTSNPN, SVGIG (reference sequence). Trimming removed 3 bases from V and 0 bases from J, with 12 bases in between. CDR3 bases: TGTGCCTGGAGCGCCCCAGGGTTCTCTGGGGCCAACGTCCTGACTTTC. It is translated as CAWSAPGFSGANVLTF.

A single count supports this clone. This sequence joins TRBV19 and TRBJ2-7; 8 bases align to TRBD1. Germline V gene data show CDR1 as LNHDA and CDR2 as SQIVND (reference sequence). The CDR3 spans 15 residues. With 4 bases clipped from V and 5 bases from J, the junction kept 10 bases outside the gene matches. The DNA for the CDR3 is TGTGCCAGTAGTAGATCCAGCAGGGGGCGGCACGAGCAGTACTTC. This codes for CASSRSSRGRHEQYF.

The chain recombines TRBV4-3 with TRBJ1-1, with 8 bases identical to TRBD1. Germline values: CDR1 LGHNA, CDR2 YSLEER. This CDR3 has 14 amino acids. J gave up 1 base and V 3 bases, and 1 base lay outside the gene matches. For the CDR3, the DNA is TGCGCCAGCAGCCAGACAGGGGAGAACACTGAAGCTTTCTTT. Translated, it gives CASSQTGENTEAFF.

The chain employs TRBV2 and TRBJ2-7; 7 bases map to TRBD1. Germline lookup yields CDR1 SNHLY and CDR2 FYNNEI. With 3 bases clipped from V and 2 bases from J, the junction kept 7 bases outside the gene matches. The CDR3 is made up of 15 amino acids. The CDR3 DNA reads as TGTGCCAGCAGTGATTTAGGGACAGCTACCTACGAGCAGTACTTC. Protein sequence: CASSDLGTATYEQYF.

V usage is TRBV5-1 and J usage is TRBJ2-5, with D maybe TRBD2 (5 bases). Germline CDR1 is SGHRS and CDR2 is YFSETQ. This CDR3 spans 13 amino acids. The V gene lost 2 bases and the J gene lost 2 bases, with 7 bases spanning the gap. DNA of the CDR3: TGCGCCAGCAGCTTAGGGAGACAAGAGACCCAGTACTTC. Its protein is CASSLGRQETQYF.

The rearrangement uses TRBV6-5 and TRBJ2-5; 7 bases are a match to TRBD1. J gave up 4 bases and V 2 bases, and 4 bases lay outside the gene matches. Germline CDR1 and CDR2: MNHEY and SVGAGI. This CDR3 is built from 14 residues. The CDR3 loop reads CASSYNRGGETQYF. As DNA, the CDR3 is TGTGCCAGCAGTTACAACAGGGGTGGAGAGACCCAGTACTTC.

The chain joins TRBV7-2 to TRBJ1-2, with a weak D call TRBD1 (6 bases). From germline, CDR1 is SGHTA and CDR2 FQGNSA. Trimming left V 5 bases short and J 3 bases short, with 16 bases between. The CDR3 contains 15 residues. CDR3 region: CASSLSPRTDYGYTF. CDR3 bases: TGTGCCAGCAGCCTTAGTCCCCGGACAGACTATGGCTACACCTTC.

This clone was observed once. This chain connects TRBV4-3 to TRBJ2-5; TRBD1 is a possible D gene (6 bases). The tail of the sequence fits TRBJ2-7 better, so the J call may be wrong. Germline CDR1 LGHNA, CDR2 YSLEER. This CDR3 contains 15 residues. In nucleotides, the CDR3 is TGCGCCAGCAGCCAAGATTTGGGGGCAGCCTACGAGCAGTACTTC. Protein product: CASSQDLGAAYEQYF.

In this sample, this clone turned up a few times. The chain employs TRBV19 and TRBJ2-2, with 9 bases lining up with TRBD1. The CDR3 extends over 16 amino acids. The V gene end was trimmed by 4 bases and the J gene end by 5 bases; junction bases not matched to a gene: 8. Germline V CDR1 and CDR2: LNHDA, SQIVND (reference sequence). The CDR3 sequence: CASSSLGQGYTGELFF. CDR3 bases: TGTGCCAGTAGTAGTCTGGGACAGGGTTATACCGGGGAGCTGTTTTTT.